The 17 T cell receptor beta chains below come from one sample, sequenced in a study of CD8+ T cells in alopecia areata. RNA, once extracted, was reverse transcribed into cDNA for use as the sequencing template. Clones were sequenced by immunoSEQ multiplex PCR, and TCRdb holds only the in-frame ones, with some missing. Of over 150,000 clones listed, approximately 55% are singletons. Treatment in this sample: oral pan-JAK inhibitor, 5-10 mg twice daily. The input for sequencing was CD8+ T cells sorted from blood, taken at week 24, from a patient treated with tofacitinib. Every receptor here comes from a human donor with alopecia areata.

The chain is built from TRBV25-1 and TRBJ2-7, with D possibly being TRBD1 (6 bases). Germline CDR1 is MGHDK and CDR2 is SYGVNS. This CDR3 has 15 residues. V lost 1 base and J lost 1, with 11 bases in between. The CDR3 sequence is CASSESRDTSYEQYF. The DNA of the CDR3 is TGTGCCAGCAGTGAATCCCGGGACACGTCCTACGAGCAGTACTTC.

This clone has just a few counts. The chain links TRBV4-3 to TRBJ2-7; D gene ambiguous. The CDR3 is 14 residues long. CDR1 is LGHNA, CDR2 YSLEER, per germline. Trimming left V 0 bases short and J 6 bases short, with 12 bases between. The CDR3: CASSQDWADREQYF. The CDR3 region has the DNA TGCGCCAGCAGCCAAGACTGGGCTGATCGCGAGCAGTACTTC.

The V call is TRBV29-1, the J call TRBJ1-1, with D possibly matching TRBD1 (5 bases). V was clipped by 3 bases and J by 2 bases, with 10 bases between them. The CDR3 has 13 amino acids. CDR1 is SQVTM, CDR2 ANQGSEA, per germline. This chain's CDR3 is CSVEGTQNTEAFF. DNA for the CDR3: TGCAGCGTTGAGGGGACTCAAAACACTGAAGCTTTCTTT.

This chain joins TRBV30 and TRBJ2-7; 9 nucleotides match TRBD1. The CDR3 spans 15 residues. Germline V gene data show CDR1 as GTSNPN and CDR2 as SVGIG (reference sequence). V trimming: 0 bases; J trimming: 4 bases; junction bases outside the gene matches: 7. CDR3 sequence (DNA): TGTGCCTGGAGTGTTGGACAGGGGCTCGGTTACGAGCAGTACTTC. Translated: CAWSVGQGLGYEQYF.

This clone was observed a handful of times. V usage is TRBV2 and J usage is TRBJ2-2; the D gene is possibly TRBD1 (5 bases). V gave up 7 bases and J gave up 3 bases, with 12 bases separating them. Germline V gene data show CDR1 as SNHLY and CDR2 as FYNNEI. The CDR3 spans 14 residues. The CDR3 DNA reads TGTGCCAGCACCTTGGGGCAGTACACCGGGGAGCTGTTTTTT. Its protein is CASTLGQYTGELFF.

This clone has just a few counts. The J gene is TRBJ2-5, the V gene TRBV30, with D uncertain. The germline V gene encodes CDR1 GTSNPN and CDR2 SVGIG (reference sequence). V lost 3 bases and J lost 5, with 4 bases in between. The CDR3 spans 10 residues. The CDR3 sequence is CAWRGETQYF. CDR3 DNA: TGTGCCTGGAGGGGCGAGACCCAGTACTTC.

This chain joins TRBV5-1 and TRBJ2-7; 7 bases fit TRBD1. The ends lost 4 bases at V and 6 bases at J; junction bases unmatched: 10. Germline-derived CDR1 and CDR2 are SGHRS and YFSETQ. The CDR3 is 14 amino acids. The CDR3 sequence: CASSLGQGVGEQYF. The CDR3 bases are TGCGCCAGCAGCCTGGGTCAGGGGGTCGGCGAGCAGTACTTC. Full variable domain (outside the CDR3, taken from reference TRBV5-1 and TRBJ2-7): KAGVTQTPRYLIKTRGQQVTLSCSPISGHRSVSWYQQTPGQGLQFLFEYFSETQRNKGNFPGRFSGRQFSNSRSEMNVSTLELGDSALYLCASSLGQGVGEQYFGPGTRLTVT.

The V and J genes are TRBV25-1 and TRBJ2-5; TRBD2 matches at 9 bases. The CDR3 contains 16 residues. The J segment lost 7 bases and the V segment lost 3 bases, leaving 12 bases of the junction unmatched. Germline CDR1 MGHDK, CDR2 SYGVNS. Written as DNA, the CDR3 is TGTGCCAGCAGTGACAGTCTAGCGGGGATTGTGGGGACCCAGTACTTC. Translating gives CASSDSLAGIVGTQYF.

The CDR3 DNA sequence: TGCGCCAGCAGCTTGGCGGTATCCTACGAGCAGTACTTC. It codes for CASSLAVSYEQYF. The rearrangement links TRBV5-1 to TRBJ2-7; unclear D gene. The CDR3 consists of 13 residues. The V gene lost 0 bases and the J gene lost 1 base, with 5 bases spanning the gap. The V gene's germline CDR1 is SGHRS and CDR2 YFSETQ.

Here the CDR3 reads CSVRDREPYGYTF. CDR3 coding DNA: TGCAGCGTTCGTGACAGGGAGCCTTATGGCTACACCTTC. V and J are TRBV29-1 and TRBJ1-2; 7 bases are a match to TRBD1. CDR3 length equals 13 residues. Germline lookup yields CDR1 SQVTM and CDR2 ANQGSEA. Unmatched junction bases numbered 8, after V lost 5 bases and J lost 5 bases.

The chain combines TRBV5-4 with TRBJ2-2; TRBD1 matches at 7 bases. The germline V gene encodes CDR1 SGHNT and CDR2 YYREEE (reference sequence). Trimming at V came to 9 bases and at J to 5 bases, leaving 4 bases not matched to a gene. CDR3 size: 12 residues. The CDR3 coding sequence is TGTGCCACTCTACAGGGGACCGGGGAGCTGTTTTTT. Translating it yields CATLQGTGELFF.

This chain links TRBV2 with TRBJ2-5; D tentatively reads TRBD1 or TRBD2 (5 bases each). V lost 7 bases and J lost 4, with 16 bases in between. The CDR3 consists of 14 residues. CDR1 and CDR2 (germline): SNHLY, FYNNEI. This CDR3 is CASIPSGPRETQYF. The CDR3 nucleotides read TGTGCCAGCATTCCATCGGGGCCGCGAGAGACCCAGTACTTC.

The CDR3 reads CASRTGGNSPLHF. In DNA, the CDR3 is TGTGCCAGCCGGACAGGGGGTAATTCACCCCTCCACTTT. The genes are TRBV9 and TRBJ1-6, with 10 bases lining up with TRBD1. There are 13 residues in the CDR3. V gave up 7 bases and J gave up 6 bases; unmatched junction bases: 1. The germline V gene has CDR1 SGDLS and CDR2 YYNGEE.

The V call is TRBV5-6, the J call TRBJ2-5; D is possibly TRBD2 (5 bases). Trimming stripped 2 bases from V and 7 bases from J, with 12 bases between. Germline assignment: CDR1 SGHDT and CDR2 YYEEEE. The CDR3 is 13 amino acids. The CDR3: CASSFRVEGTQYF. The CDR3 DNA is TGTGCCAGCAGCTTCCGGGTAGAGGGGACCCAGTACTTC.

The table lists this clone with a few counts. The CDR3 region is CSVEIPGAGGYTF. DNA of the CDR3: TGCAGCGTTGAAATTCCAGGGGCGGGCGGCTACACCTTC. The chain recombines TRBV29-1 with TRBJ1-2, with D maybe TRBD1 (6 bases). V dropped 2 bases and J dropped 8 bases, with 15 bases sitting between them. CDR3 length: 13 amino acids. Germline assignment: CDR1 SQVTM and CDR2 ANQGSEA.

The chain links TRBV15 to TRBJ2-7, with TRBD1 as a possible D gene (5 bases). Germline V lookup: CDR1 LNHNV, CDR2 YYDKDF (reference sequence). The CDR3 totals 14 residues. The V gene lost 0 bases and the J gene lost 5 bases, with 11 bases spanning the gap. In DNA form, the CDR3 reads TGTGCCACCAGCAGAGATCGGGCAGGGAACGAGCAGTACTTC. It encodes CATSRDRAGNEQYF.

The chain is built from TRBV7-6 and TRBJ1-1, with a weak D call TRBD1 (6 bases). Germline CDR1 SGHVS, CDR2 FNYEAQ. The V end lost 1 base, the J end lost 6 bases, and 12 bases lay between the germline ends. This CDR3 is 14 amino acids long. The CDR3 loop reads CASSLGQGLSEAFF. CDR3 sequence (DNA): TGTGCCAGCAGCTTAGGCCAGGGGCTCTCTGAAGCTTTCTTT.